This T cell receptor (beta chain) was identified during a study of blood T cell repertoires in COVID-19. Data came from immunoSEQ multiplex PCR; TCRdb stores just in-frame clones and leaves some out. The sample lists tens of thousands of clones; about 77% were seen once. Sequenced material: peripheral blood. This clonotype originated in an older woman with acute or convalescent COVID-19.

CDR3 sequence reads: CASRRDTTYEQYF. The CDR3 nucleotides are TGTGCCAGCAGGAGGGACACTACCTACGAGCAGTACTTC. The chain joins TRBV2 to TRBJ2-7; TRBD1 might be the D (6 bases). The CDR3 is 13 residues long. Germline loops: CDR1 SNHLY, CDR2 FYNNEI. The ends were cut back, 6 bases at V and 2 bases at J, with 11 bases in the middle.